This T cell receptor beta chain was sequenced in a study of cytomegalovirus exposure and HLA in healthy donors. The study ran its PCR with 60 Vbeta and 13 Jbeta primers. Clones were sequenced by immunoSEQ multiplex PCR, and TCRdb holds only the in-frame ones, with some missing. The sample consists of 130,000 to 150,000 clones, around three quarters of them appearing once. The CDR3 is 14 amino acids. Trimming at V came to 4 bases and at J to 8 bases, leaving 5 bases not matched to a gene. Germline CDR1 and CDR2: MNHEY and SVGAGI. Sequenced material: PBMCs. The chain combines TRBV6-5 with TRBJ1-4; 9 bases match TRBD1. The TCR originated in a young man in good health and CMV-seronegative. CDR3: CASSWGQGREKLFF. The CDR3, as DNA: TGTGCCAGCAGTTGGGGACAGGGTCGGGAAAAACTGTTTTTT.